The 30 T cell receptor beta chains below were found in one sample sequenced in a study of blood T cell repertoires in COVID-19. The data were produced by immunoSEQ multiplex PCR, yet TCRdb's version contains in-frame clones alone and is incomplete. Altogether roughly 60,000 clones are present, over 75% being singletons, with the ten largest covering 3.5% to 4.5%. The material sequenced was peripheral blood. These receptors were taken from a man aged 50-60 years with active COVID-19.

The chain couples TRBV6-4 to TRBJ1-5; weak D call: TRBD1 (6 bases). Germline V CDR1 and CDR2: MRHNA, SNTAGT. This CDR3 spans 13 amino acids. V lost 6 bases, J lost 5 bases, and 11 bases lay in between. The CDR3 region has the DNA TGTGCCAGCAGAGTACGACAGGATCAGCCCCAGCATTTT. It specifies CASRVRQDQPQHF.

This chain links TRBV23-1 with TRBJ2-1; D gene uncertain. TRBV23-1 is reported as an ORF; its role is uncertain. This CDR3 is 18 amino acids long. V lost 3 bases, J lost 0 bases, and 18 bases lay in between. This chain's CDR3 is CASSQRLPSASSYNEQFF. In DNA form, the CDR3 reads TGCGCCAGCAGTCAGCGCCTCCCCAGCGCCAGCTCCTACAATGAGCAGTTCTTC.

This clone appeared a single time. This chain uses TRBV4-3 with TRBJ2-2, with D possibly matching TRBD2 (6 bases). With 1 base removed from V and 4 bases from J, the gap between germline ends came to 13 bases. Per germline, CDR1 LGHNA and CDR2 YSLEER. This CDR3 has 16 residues. The chain's CDR3 is CASSQVPGVGTGELFF. For the CDR3, the DNA is TGCGCCAGCAGCCAAGTCCCGGGGGTGGGCACCGGGGAGCTGTTTTTT.

This clone has just a few counts. The V and J genes are TRBV7-9 and TRBJ1-4; the match to TRBD1 covers 7 bases. Trimming took 1 base from V and 8 from J; bases not matched to a gene: 13. Germline assignment: CDR1 SEHNR and CDR2 FQNEAQ (reference sequence). The CDR3 totals 17 residues. CDR3 bases: TGTGCCAGCAGCTTAGTAATCTCTGACAGGGCGGCGGAAAAACTGTTTTTT. Its protein is CASSLVISDRAAEKLFF.

The chain employs TRBV4-2 and TRBJ1-2; TRBD1 matches at 11 bases. This CDR3 contains 14 residues. Germline V gene data show CDR1 as LGHNA and CDR2 as YNFKEQ. Trimming took 4 bases from V and 2 from J; bases not matched to a gene: 0. Here the CDR3 reads CASSRDRGNYGYTF. CDR3 nucleotide sequence: TGTGCCAGCAGCCGGGACAGGGGGAACTATGGCTACACCTTC.

This sequence joins TRBV6-5 and TRBJ1-3, with 8 nucleotides matching TRBD1. Germline V gene sequence: CDR1 MNHEY, CDR2 SVGAGI. This CDR3 spans 16 amino acids. V dropped 2 bases and J dropped 1; count of bases not matched to a gene: 4. CDR3 protein: CASSYGTGGSGNTIYF. The CDR3 coding sequence is TGTGCCAGCAGTTACGGGACAGGAGGTTCTGGAAACACCATATATTTT.

The chain uses TRBV10-3 and TRBJ2-7, with D tentatively TRBD1 (5 bases). The CDR3 extends over 13 amino acids. The ends were cut back, 3 bases at V and 4 bases at J, with 10 bases in the middle. Germline assignment: CDR1 ENHRY and CDR2 SYGVKD. The CDR3 is CAISDRVGYEQYF. CDR3 nucleotides: TGTGCCATCAGTGACAGGGTGGGGTACGAGCAGTACTTC.

The CDR3 nucleotides are TGTGCCAGCAGCCAATCCCCGGGGGATCAGCCCCAGCATTTT. Translated: CASSQSPGDQPQHF. The J gene is TRBJ1-5, the V gene TRBV3-1 (or the pseudogene TRBV3-2); weak D call: TRBD1 (5 bases). V lost 2 bases and J 5 bases, leaving 10 bases between the germline ends. This CDR3 is 14 amino acids long. The germline gives CDR1 LGHDT, CDR2 YNNKEL (reference sequence).

As to this clone: The sample has other DNA sequences that encode this CDR3 too. The chain links TRBV2 to TRBJ1-2; D call uncertain. The germline V and J ends were trimmed by 1 base and 1 base, with 7 bases remaining between them. Germline values: CDR1 SNHLY, CDR2 FYNNEI. This CDR3 has 14 residues. The DNA of the CDR3 is TGTGCCAGCAGTGAAGGCAGGCGTAACTATGGCTACACCTTC. Its protein product is CASSEGRRNYGYTF.

This chain connects TRBV3-1 (or the pseudogene TRBV3-2) to TRBJ2-7, with 7 positions matching TRBD1. The trim removed 4 bases at V and 2 bases at J, leaving 5 bases unmatched. There are 14 residues in the CDR3. Per germline, CDR1 LGHDT and CDR2 YNNKEL (reference sequence). CDR3 loop: CASSPFGQAYEQYF. In DNA, the CDR3 is TGTGCCAGCAGCCCTTTTGGACAGGCCTACGAGCAGTACTTC.

V is TRBV11-1 and J is TRBJ2-1; 7 bases line up with TRBD2. Trimming took 3 bases from V and 0 from J; bases not matched to a gene: 2. The germline V gene encodes CDR1 SGHAT and CDR2 FQDESV (reference sequence). The CDR3 runs to 15 residues. The chain's CDR3 is CASSLGGISYNEQFF. CDR3 sequence (DNA): TGTGCCAGCAGCTTGGGGGGGATCTCCTACAATGAGCAGTTCTTC.

The rearrangement joins TRBV4-1 to TRBJ2-2, with D possibly being TRBD2 (7 bases). Deletions cut 9 bases from V and 4 bases from J, with 21 bases between. Germline V gene data show CDR1 as MGHRA and CDR2 as YSYEKL. The CDR3 has 16 amino acids. In DNA, the CDR3 is TGCGCCAGTAAACCTCTCCGGGGGGCTGGCACCGGGGAGCTGTTTTTT. Translating it yields CASKPLRGAGTGELFF.

The chain carries TRBV7-3 and TRBJ2-3; TRBD2 agrees at 7 bases. This CDR3 comprises 15 residues. The germline CDR1 and CDR2 sequences are SGHTA and FQGTGA. V shed 2 bases, J shed 1 base, and the junction held 3 bases outside the gene matches. This CDR3 is CASSLGAGGTDTQYF. Written as DNA, the CDR3 is TGTGCCAGCAGCTTAGGGGCGGGGGGCACAGATACGCAGTATTTT.

This clone occurred once. The chain combines TRBV21-1 with TRBJ2-5; the DNA was not used to check the table's D call, TRBD1. TRBV21-1 is tagged as a pseudogene. The CDR3 extends over 16 amino acids. CDR3 in DNA: TGTGCCAGCAGCAACCTCAGACCCCCTAAGGGGGAGACCCAGTACTTC. This encodes CASSNLRPPKGETQYF.

This clone was counted between two and nine times. This sequence joins TRBV5-1 and TRBJ1-5; a weak D match, TRBD1 (6 bases). Germline V gene sequence: CDR1 SGHRS, CDR2 YFSETQ. V was shortened by 1 base and J by 7 bases, with 15 bases between the two germline ends. The CDR3 covers 15 residues. The CDR3 DNA sequence: TGCGCCAGCAGCTTGTCGGGGGGCGATACGCAGCCCCAGCATTTT. It is translated as CASSLSGGDTQPQHF. Using reference TRBV5-1 and TRBJ1-5 for the parts outside the CDR3, the full variable domain is KAGVTQTPRYLIKTRGQQVTLSCSPISGHRSVSWYQQTPGQGLQFLFEYFSETQRNKGNFPGRFSGRQFSNSRSEMNVSTLELGDSALYLCASSLSGGDTQPQHFGDGTRLSIL.

The chain couples TRBV2 to TRBJ1-4; possibly TRBD1 for D (5 bases). The CDR3 extends over 16 amino acids. CDR1 is SNHLY, CDR2 FYNNEI, per germline. V dropped 6 bases and J dropped 2 bases, with 16 bases sitting between them. The CDR3 protein is CASRALGRDTNEKLFF. CDR3 in DNA: TGTGCCAGCAGAGCCTTAGGGAGGGACACTAATGAAAAACTGTTTTTT.

The V gene is TRBV7-2, the J gene TRBJ2-7; a weak D match, TRBD2 (7 bases). Trimming removed 3 bases from V and 7 bases from J, with 25 bases in between. The CDR3 contains 17 residues. Per germline, CDR1 SGHTA and CDR2 FQGNSA. The CDR3 spells CASSLGGAEATFREQYF. The CDR3 DNA reads TGTGCCAGCAGCTTGGGGGGGGCGGAAGCGACGTTCCGGGAGCAGTACTTC.

This sequence joins TRBV5-4 and TRBJ1-6; the D gene is possibly TRBD1 (5 bases). V dropped 3 bases and J dropped 10 bases, with 17 bases sitting between them. This CDR3 has 15 amino acids. Germline CDR1 is SGHNT and CDR2 is YYREEE (reference sequence). This CDR3 reads CASSSGTRGVSPLHF. The CDR3 region has the DNA TGTGCCAGCAGCTCAGGGACCCGGGGGGTCTCACCCCTCCACTTT. The full variable domain, rest sourced from reference TRBV5-4 and TRBJ1-6, is ETGVTQSPTHLIKTRGQQVTLRCSSQSGHNTVSWYQQALGQGPQFIFQYYREEENGRGNFPPRFSGLQFPNYSSELNVNALELDDSALYLCASSSGTRGVSPLHFGNGTRLTVT.

The genes are TRBV19 and TRBJ1-6; 9 nucleotides match TRBD1. Germline trimming cut 3 bases from V and 7 bases from J; bases unmatched to any gene: 13. Germline V CDR1 and CDR2: LNHDA, SQIVND (reference sequence). The CDR3 is made up of 18 amino acids. The CDR3: CASSIFFVGQGRNSPLHF. Here the CDR3 DNA reads TGTGCCAGTAGTATTTTTTTTGTGGGACAGGGAAGGAATTCACCCCTCCACTTT.

The gene calls are TRBV6-5 and TRBJ1-6; TRBD1 is a possible D gene (5 bases). Germline CDR1 MNHEY, CDR2 SVGAGI. This CDR3 spans 15 amino acids. Trimming removed 7 bases from V and 8 bases from J, with 18 bases in between. This chain's CDR3 is CASTKRGQRHSPLHF. CDR3 nucleotide sequence: TGTGCCAGCACCAAGAGAGGACAAAGGCATTCACCCCTCCACTTT.

This clone was detected once. This chain uses TRBV18 with TRBJ2-2, with 8 positions matching TRBD2. CDR1 is KGHSH, CDR2 LQKENI, per germline. The CDR3 has 16 residues. V lost 6 bases, J lost 2 bases, and 8 bases stayed unmatched. CDR3: CASSQSLAANTGELFF. CDR3 DNA sequence: TGTGCCAGCTCTCAGTCACTAGCGGCCAACACCGGGGAGCTGTTTTTT.

This chain connects TRBV5-8 to TRBJ1-2, with a tentative D call TRBD1 (6 bases). Trimming stripped 4 bases from V and 6 bases from J, with 19 bases between. Looked up from germline, CDR1 is SGHTS and CDR2 is YDEGEE. The CDR3 contains 15 residues. Written as DNA, the CDR3 is TGTGCCAGCAGCCGAACCCCGGACAGCTTGGATGGCTACACCTTC. It is translated as CASSRTPDSLDGYTF.

The chain recombines TRBV12-3 or TRBV12-4 with TRBJ2-4; TRBD2 is a possible D gene (6 bases). This CDR3 is built from 13 residues. Between the trimmed V and J ends, which lost 4 bases and 15 bases, there was a span of 19 bases. CDR3 bases: TGTGCCAGCAGTTATGGACCTAGCGTGCAACGGTACTTC. Translated: CASSYGPSVQRYF.

The V and J genes are TRBV9 and TRBJ1-2; 7 nucleotides align to TRBD1. The V and J ends lost 4 bases and 6 bases, in that order; junction bases with no gene match: 6. Per the germline V gene, CDR1 is SGDLS and CDR2 is YYNGEE. CDR3 size: 13 residues. CDR3 loop: CASSLDRAHGYTF. CDR3 in DNA: TGTGCCAGCAGCCTCGACAGGGCTCATGGCTACACCTTC.

The chain is built from TRBV11-2 and TRBJ2-1; weak D call: TRBD2 (5 bases). Germline assignment: CDR1 SGHAT and CDR2 FQNNGV. The ends were cut back, 3 bases at V and 6 bases at J, with 12 bases in the middle. CDR3 length: 14 residues. The CDR3 DNA reads as TGTGCCAGCAGCTTCGGGGAGCCACCCAATGAGCAGTTCTTC. It specifies CASSFGEPPNEQFF.

The chain carries TRBV5-4 and TRBJ2-3, with 7 bases matching TRBD2. This CDR3 has 17 amino acids. The germline V gene has CDR1 SGHNT and CDR2 YYREEE (reference sequence). With 4 bases clipped from V and 2 bases from J, the junction kept 13 bases outside the gene matches. The CDR3 DNA reads as TGTGCCAGCAGCCCCCGGGCTAGCGGTGGATTCACAGATACGCAGTATTTT. As protein: CASSPRASGGFTDTQYF.

This chain uses TRBV30 with TRBJ2-2, with D unresolved. Trimming removed 5 bases at V and 2 bases at J, with 15 bases between. Germline CDR1 reads GTSNPN; CDR2 reads SVGIG (reference sequence). This CDR3 is built from 15 residues. CDR3 amino acids: CAWAPPGVNTGELFF. CDR3 bases: TGTGCCTGGGCCCCCCCAGGCGTCAACACCGGGGAGCTGTTTTTT.

V gene TRBV18 combines with J gene TRBJ1-1, with a possible D match to TRBD1 (6 bases). Germline CDR1 KGHSH, CDR2 LQKENI. This CDR3 comprises 14 residues. V lost 3 bases and J 4 bases, leaving 12 bases between the germline ends. In DNA form, the CDR3 reads TGTGCCAGCTCACCGGCACAGGGTAGCACTGAAGCTTTCTTT. Translation gives CASSPAQGSTEAFF.

The CDR3 DNA is TGTGCCAGTAATGCACCACCGGGAGAGTCCTATAATTCACCCCTCCACTTT. It yields the protein CASNAPPGESYNSPLHF. V and J are TRBV19 and TRBJ1-6, with D unresolved. Between the trimmed V and J ends, which lost 7 bases and 1 base, there was a span of 17 bases. The CDR3 spans 17 residues. In germline, CDR1 is LNHDA, CDR2 SQIVND (reference sequence).

This clone was found a few times. The chain links TRBV5-4 to TRBJ2-5; D unresolved. The length of the CDR3 is 14 residues. Germline loops: CDR1 SGHNT, CDR2 YYREEE (reference sequence). With 2 bases removed from V and 5 bases from J, the gap between germline ends came to 13 bases. The DNA of the CDR3 is TGTGCCAGCAGCTTCGTTGGCCCTTCGGAGACCCAGTACTTC. Translated: CASSFVGPSETQYF. The full variable domain, its missing parts supplied by reference TRBV5-4 and TRBJ2-5, is ETGVTQSPTHLIKTRGQQVTLRCSSQSGHNTVSWYQQALGQGPQFIFQYYREEENGRGNFPPRFSGLQFPNYSSELNVNALELDDSALYLCASSFVGPSETQYFGPGTRLLVL.